The T cell receptor (beta chain) under discussion was sequenced for a study of OX40 agonist ivuxolimab in advanced cancers. Study-wide context: Ivuxolimab, an agonist antibody against OX40 (CD134), was given to patients. Study-wide results and caveats: Clonal expansion by week 6 occurred in CD4+ and CD8+ blood T cells (at 0.1 to 3.0 mg/kg).

Germline-derived CDR1 and CDR2 are MRHNA and SNTAGT. There are 13 residues in the CDR3. Germline trimming cut 2 bases from V and 10 bases from J; bases unmatched to any gene: 4. Patients were ruled out by autoimmune disease history or systemic immunosuppression. A remark on this clone: As yet, its antigen is unknown.

TCRdb keeps only in-frame clones here, not all; method: immunoSEQ multiplex PCR. This sample carries approximately 52,000 clones, roughly 92% of them seen once, and the ten largest clones take about 12%. This TCR came from an adult with an advanced solid tumor such as melanoma, head and neck, liver or kidney cancer. The chain carries TRBV6-4 and TRBJ2-1, with TRBD2 matching over 8 bases. The source was CD4+ or CD8+ T cells sorted from blood, collected in a trial of the OX40 agonist ivuxolimab. The CDR3 DNA sequence: TGTGCCAGCAGTGACGGACTAGCTTACGAGCAGTTCTTC. It is translated as CASSDGLAYEQFF.